This T cell receptor (beta chain) was captured by sequencing in a study of cytomegalovirus exposure and HLA in healthy donors. Turning to the study itself: Genotyping showed roughly 76% of roughly 400 donors falling in the Caucasian-associated ancestry cluster.

This clone showed up just a few times. Its antigen is currently unknown. The PCR ran on 60 Vbeta and 13 Jbeta primers. The protocol was immunoSEQ multiplex PCR, while the TCRdb copy is restricted to in-frame clones and leaves out a portion. The table lists about 140,000 clones, around 82% of them singletons. Germline V CDR1 and CDR2: SGDLS, YYNGEE. The CDR3 loop spans 17 amino acids. Trimming cost V 3 bases and J 2 bases; bases outside gene matches: 12. Findings and caveats of the study: A later analysis appeared to link common viral pathogens to several of the most significant clusters.

The receptor comes from a man in his fifties or sixties in good health and CMV-seronegative. The rearrangement uses TRBV9 and TRBJ2-3; TRBD2 aligns across 7 bases. Material for sequencing was PBMCs. The CDR3 DNA reads as TGTGCCAGCAGCGCCGTGGGAGGGAGTTTCCCCACAGATACGCAGTATTTT. Its protein product is CASSAVGGSFPTDTQYF.